This T cell receptor (beta chain) is drawn from a study of beta chain features in type 1 diabetes (dated by TCRdb to 2017 to 2018). Regarding the complete study: No differences in mean age, gender distribution, total cell number or subset yield were found between patients and healthy donors. A total of about 110 million sorted cells were examined across all samples, and the number of cells per subset was strongly correlated with RNA yield. In the study, TCRB repertoires of sorted circulating CD4+ T cell subsets from recently diagnosed type 1 diabetes patients were compared with those of matched healthy donors. Regulatory and stem cell-like memory subsets were isolated from only 8 patients and roughly 8 healthy donors, whereas naive and central memory subsets came from all 30 or so donors.

This clone was counted at least ten times. The antigen this receptor binds is unknown. Base-call qualities are not available, and no considerably larger clone is one nucleotide away. All of the isolated RNA was reverse transcribed with the High Capacity cDNA Reverse Transcription Kit, so expressed TCRB transcripts were sequenced. Deep immunoSEQ sequencing was applied to naive, central memory and regulatory T cell samples, giving an average of roughly 3.3 million total reads per sample. After sorted cells were lysed in RLT buffer, RNA was extracted with DNase-treated RNeasy Micro or Mini kits, with the choice depending on cell number. Each cell subset was processed separately to prevent cross-contamination, with patient and healthy donor samples processed together. TCRB sequences were amplified from cDNA with the immunoSEQ multiplex PCR, producing 87-bp fragments spanning the CDR3 region. Amplicons were sequenced on the Illumina HiSeq platform. The study's own analysis went as follows. PCR bias was computationally corrected using synthetic template baselines, reads within Hamming distance 2 were collapsed, and singletons that could not be merged were discarded. By aligning reads against IMGT, V, D and J genes, CDR3 length, and insertions or deletions at six rearrangement sites were assigned. Within each subset, clonotype counts were normalized to sorted cell number, and only after that were true diversity and Gini coefficients computed with the tcR R package. Repertoire sharing was quantified using the overlap coefficient calculated on TCRB nucleotide sequences. Out-of-frame TCRB sequences from naive cells were analyzed to stand in for the pre-selection repertoire. TCRdb holds this immuneACCESS table with in-frame rearrangements only. Some clones are missing; in checked studies, unresolved V genes explain under half, and the rest has no known cause. The DNA gave D and trimming, while V, J and clone size come from that table. The sample data list 450,000 or so clones, and approximately 10% of these were observed just once. 0.045% to 0.05% of the sample rests with the top ten.

From each donor, a single peripheral blood sample of approximately 110 mL on average was drawn into heparinised tubes. Using a panel that included CD45RO, CCR7, CD25, CD127, CD95 and CD27, naive, central memory, regulatory and stem cell-like memory CD4+ T cells were sorted on a BD FACSAria II. Purity was above 98% for every sorted population. Right away, PBMCs were isolated by Lymphoprep density gradient centrifugation and were stained directly, with no culture step. So that batch effects would be minimized, each experiment stained and sorted samples in pairs, pairing one healthy donor with one patient. Beyond this particular receptor, the publication reports: The naive, central memory and regulatory TCRB repertoires appeared to resemble one another more closely among patients than among healthy donors. Type 1 diabetes patients showed a moderate but significant shortening of TCRB CDR3 length in all four CD4+ subsets. Because small numbers of individuals were included in the HLA sub-analyses, any influence of HLA type on TCRB rearrangement was left unresolved. Because cDNA was sequenced instead of genomic DNA, activated cells with high expression could be over-represented, although the groups did not differ in activation or CD3 levels. At VDJ recombination sites, type 1 diabetes patients had fewer insertions and more deleted nucleotides, which implies abnormalities in thymic rearrangement. Shorter templates might be favored by PCR, yet because patient and control samples were amplified and corrected together, any such skew would affect both groups equally.

This TCR was recovered from a woman aged 18-29 years in good health. The sample taken for sequencing was naive CD4+ T cells from blood. The cell subset or site label, as the study defines it: true naive CD4+ T cells.

The DNA reads as follows: TGTGCCAGCAGTCCCACGGACTGGTACCAAGAGACCCAGTACTTC. It is translated as CASSPTDWYQETQYF. The chain links TRBV14 with TRBJ2-5; TRBD2 is perhaps the D gene, given 5 matching bases. V loses 6 bases, J loses 0 bases, and the germline ends lie 14 bases apart. The CDR3 measures 15 amino acids from cysteine to phenylalanine. Left in the record is the CDR3 DNA by itself, 45 bases read in frame from the first base. The germline V gene supplies CDR1 SGHDN and CDR2 FVKESK.